Each of the 5 T cell receptor beta chains below was sequenced from the same sample in a study of molecular identifiers for immune sequencing clone quantification. TCRdb independently ran MiXCR on the PCR reads; one entry per CDR3 protein. This table has around 470,000 distinct CDR3 sequences, about 25% appearing once. Material: naive CD8+ T cells from blood, with Jurkat cell RNA spiked in. Subset specified: FACS-sorted CD8+CD4-CCR7+CD45RA+ naive T cells. The receptor set was obtained from a human donor in good health. Some libraries in this study had Jurkat cell RNA spiked in.

This clonotype was counted a single time. A single base separates this from a much larger clone, so it may be a read error. The rearrangement uses TRBV6-2 or TRBV6-3 and TRBJ1-1; D is possibly TRBD1 (5 bases). There are 16 residues in the CDR3. CDR1 and CDR2 from the germline V gene are MNHEY and SVGEGT. The ends were cut back, 6 bases at V and 7 bases at J, with 24 bases in the middle. The CDR3 bases are TGTGCCAGCAGCTACCAGGCTCAGGGTAACGACGATGAAGCTTTCTTT. Translated: CASSYQAQGNDDEAFF.

The sample holds a few counts of this clonotype. The chain links TRBV5-8 to TRBJ1-1, with no clear D. The CDR3 consists of 16 residues. V was cut by 1 base and J by 0 bases, with 13 bases left in between. CDR1 and CDR2 (germline): SGHTS, YDEGEE. CDR3 residues: CASSLLLGSMNTEAFF. CDR3 sequence (DNA): TGTGCCAGCAGCTTGTTGCTGGGTTCGATGAACACTGAAGCTTTCTTT.

For this clonotype: With a much larger clone just one base away, this may be a read error. The chain links TRBV4-3 to TRBJ2-3; 8 positions agree with TRBD2. V was clipped by 4 bases and J by 8 bases; unmatched bases: 11. CDR1 LGHNA and CDR2 YSLEER come from the germline V gene. This CDR3 has 15 residues. The CDR3 sequence: CASSPDRGGPGTQYF. In DNA, the CDR3 is TGCGCCAGCAGCCCGGACCGGGGGGGGCCTGGTACGCAGTATTTT.

This clonotype was detected ten times or more. At one boundary the junction diverges from the germline segment, which might be a read error. This chain links TRBV5-4 with TRBJ2-3; D might be TRBD1 or TRBD2, each matching 5 bases. This CDR3 region has 12 residues. Germline V gives CDR1 SGHNT, CDR2 YYREEE (reference sequence). The CDR3 loop reads CASSSGTTKPSF. The DNA for the CDR3 is TGTGCCAGCAGCTCCGGGACCACTAAGCCTTCCTTT.

At least ten counts were recorded for this clonotype. The chain uses TRBV28 and TRBJ2-3; possible D gene TRBD1, 5 bases. The CDR3 runs to 16 residues. V was clipped by 6 bases and J by 4 bases, with 20 bases between them. Germline CDR1 MDHEN, CDR2 SYDVKM. As DNA, the CDR3 is TGTGCCAGCAGCCTACGTGGACACACGCCGGCAGATACGCAGTATTTT. Its translation: CASSLRGHTPADTQYF.